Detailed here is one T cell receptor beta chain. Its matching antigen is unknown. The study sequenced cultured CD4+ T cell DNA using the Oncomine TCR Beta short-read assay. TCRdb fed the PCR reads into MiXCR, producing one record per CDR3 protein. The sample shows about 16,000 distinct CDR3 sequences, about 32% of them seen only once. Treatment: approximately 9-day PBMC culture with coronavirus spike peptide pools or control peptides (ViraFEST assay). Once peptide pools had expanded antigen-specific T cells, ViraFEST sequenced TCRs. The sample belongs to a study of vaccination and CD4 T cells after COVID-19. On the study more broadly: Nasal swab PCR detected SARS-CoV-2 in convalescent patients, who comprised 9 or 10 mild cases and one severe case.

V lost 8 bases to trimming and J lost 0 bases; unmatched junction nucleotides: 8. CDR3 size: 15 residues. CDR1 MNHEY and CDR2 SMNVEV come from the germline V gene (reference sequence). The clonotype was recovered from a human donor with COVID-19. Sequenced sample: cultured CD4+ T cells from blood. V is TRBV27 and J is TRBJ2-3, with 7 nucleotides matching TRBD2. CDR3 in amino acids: CASSRAGYSTDTQYF. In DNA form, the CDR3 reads TGTGCCAGCTCGAGAGCGGGGTATAGCACAGATACGCAGTATTTT.